This T cell receptor beta chain is drawn from a study of PD-1 blockade in mismatch repair-deficient tumors. Every patient had mismatch repair deficiency by PCR or immunohistochemistry. With V trimmed by 0 bases and J by 6 bases, 1 base remained unmatched. The CDR3 extends over 14 amino acids. Germline V CDR1 and CDR2: SGHKS, YYEKEE (reference sequence). The assay was immunoSEQ multiplex PCR, and TCRdb's table has in-frame clones only and misses some. The table lists about 120,000 clones, 60% to 85% of them singletons. This chain links TRBV5-5 with TRBJ1-5; 9 positions agree with TRBD1. This sequence originates from an adult with mismatch repair-deficient cancer. The sequences come from peripheral blood, collected roughly 60 weeks after starting pembrolizumab. This chain's CDR3 is CASSLDRGRQPQHF. The CDR3 nucleotides are TGTGCCAGCAGCTTGGACAGGGGGCGTCAGCCCCAGCATTTT.